The text below deals with one TCR beta chain. This entry belongs to a study of cytomegalovirus exposure and HLA in healthy donors. Between the trimmed V and J ends, which lost 5 bases and 1 base, there was a span of 8 bases. This CDR3 spans 13 amino acids. Germline V gene sequence: CDR1 MRHNA, CDR2 SNTAGT. A multiplex PCR was run with 60 Vbeta primers and 13 Jbeta primers. Profiled with immunoSEQ multiplex PCR; TCRdb holds only in-frame clones, not every one. In the table there are around 190,000 clones, roughly 81% of which are singletons. The sample comprised PBMCs. The TCR comes from a woman aged 25 to 39 in good health and CMV-seropositive. The chain couples TRBV6-4 to TRBJ1-1, with D hard to call. CDR3 nucleotides: TGTGCCAGCAGTACCCGGGGGAACACTGAAGCTTTCTTT. Its translation is CASSTRGNTEAFF.